Reported below is one TCR beta chain. The data stem from a study of OX40 agonist ivuxolimab in advanced cancers. The data were produced by immunoSEQ multiplex PCR, yet TCRdb's version contains in-frame clones alone and is incomplete. The sample has 50,000 to 60,000 clones; more than 85% are singletons. V lost 3 bases and J 6 bases, leaving 15 bases between the germline ends. This CDR3 has 15 amino acids. CDR1 and CDR2 from the germline V gene are MNHNS and SASEGT. This TCR came from an adult with an advanced solid tumor such as melanoma, head and neck, liver or kidney cancer. The source was CD4+ or CD8+ T cells sorted from blood, collected in a trial of the OX40 agonist ivuxolimab. The chain carries TRBV6-1 and TRBJ2-1, with D perhaps matching TRBD2 (6 bases). The CDR3 DNA reads TGTGCCAGCAGTGACGCCGGGACTGACTCCAATGAGCAGTTCTTC. This sequence encodes CASSDAGTDSNEQFF.